This T cell receptor beta chain was sequenced for a study of OX40 agonist ivuxolimab in advanced cancers. Notes on the research overall: Ivuxolimab was a fully human IgG2 agonistic monoclonal antibody targeting the costimulatory receptor OX40 (CD134). Patients were allowed to have had prior anti-PD-1, anti-PD-L1 or anti-CTLA-4 therapy, and approximately 41% of the dose-escalation patients had previously received checkpoint inhibitors. Peripheral TCRbeta sequencing aimed to test whether ivuxolimab altered TCR sequence diversity and caused clonal T-cell expansion. Of the roughly 54 patients in dose escalation, around 19 had hepatocellular carcinoma, about 15 had melanoma, 9 had renal cell carcinoma and 9 had head and neck cancer. The dose-escalation cohort was about 83% male with a mean age of about 54 years, ranging from about 23 to 85. The paper describes the monotherapy dose-escalation part (N ≈ 51 patients) of the phase I trial of ivuxolimab. Partial responses occurred in three dose-escalation patients: two with cutaneous melanoma and one with hepatocellular carcinoma. Intravenous ivuxolimab was administered to patients every 2 weeks at six dose levels: 0.01, 0.1, 0.3, 1.5, 3 and 10 mg/kg.

As regards this clone: The antigen it binds to is not known. Base quality data are lacking; no much larger clone is found one base away.

V is reduced by 5 bases and J by 12 bases, leaving a spacing of 18 bases between them. Measured from the cysteine to the phenylalanine, the CDR3 is 13 residues long. Only CDR3 DNA remains: 39 bases, in frame from the first base. The germline V gene supplies CDR1 SGHRS and CDR2 YFSETQ. The trial excluded patients who had a history of autoimmune disease or were on systemic immunosuppression. Peripheral blood for TCR sequencing was collected from all dose cohorts at baseline, on cycle 4 day 1, and on cycle 7 day 1. The samples were drawn from a first-in-human, open-label, multicenter phase I dose-escalation trial of ivuxolimab. The trial enrolled adults with locally advanced or metastatic head and neck squamous cell, hepatocellular, melanoma or renal cell carcinoma. Before TCR sequencing, CD4+ T cells and CD8+ T cells from peripheral blood were sorted into separate populations. Genomic DNA was isolated from the sorted cells so that the TCRbeta CDR3 region could be sequenced. The immunoSEQ Assay was used for sequencing of TCRbeta CDR3 regions. TCRdb took over this immuneACCESS table, retaining in-frame rearrangements with V and J assigned. Such tables are incomplete; in checked studies, under half of the missing clones stem from an unresolved V gene, and the remainder is unexplained. Recorded for this sample are 50,000 to 65,000 clones; about 81% of them occurred a single time. 1% of the sample goes to the ten largest clones.

What the authors observed across the whole study: Antigen specificity was not determined for the clonally expanded peripheral T cells. In the 0.1-3.0 mg/kg groups, partial responders were among the patients with the lowest normalized peripheral clonal expansion, particularly in CD8+ T cells. At doses of 0.1 to 3.0 mg/kg, clonal expansion of both CD4+ and CD8+ T cells in blood was seen between baseline and week 6. After ivuxolimab, more expanded clones were found on average in CD8+ T cells than in CD4+ T cells. Low levels of normalized T-cell clonal expansion were also seen in some patients who did not respond.

The chain couples TRBV5-1 to TRBJ2-1; the D gene is perhaps TRBD2, on 5 matching bases. Sequences were derived from CD4+ or CD8+ T cells sorted from blood, sampled in a trial of the OX40 agonist ivuxolimab. The TCR originated in an adult with an advanced solid tumor such as melanoma, head and neck, liver or kidney cancer. The CDR3 is CASSVTDGRGQFF. The nucleotide sequence reads TGCGCCAGCAGTGTGACTGACGGACGGGGGCAGTTCTTC.